This entry is about one TCR beta chain. Its antigen is still unknown. No much larger clonotype is one base removed from it; base qualities were not supplied. This sample is part of a study of blood T cells in healthy people across ages (dated by TCRdb to the mid-2010s). Looking at the study overall: In model experiments, roughly one uniquely barcoded TCR beta cDNA molecule per two T cells was captured by template switching. The study measured age-related changes in TCR beta repertoire diversity using deep sequencing normalized with unique cDNA molecular identifiers. The donors were split into four age groups: young (average around 15 years), middle-aged (39), aged (roughly 68) and long-lived (82). To avoid experimental bias, donors of different ages were distributed randomly across sequencing lanes. The study analyzed two additional independent replicas of 1 million unique cDNA reads from the same blood draw for two donors, one aged 18 to 30 and one aged 80 or older.

Library method: 5' RACE. The sequencer was an Illumina HiSeq 2500. A second PCR of roughly 7 to 11 cycles was performed with a sample-barcoded 5' primer and a J-beta primer mix. Each TCR beta cDNA molecule received a unique molecular identifier from a template-switch 5' adaptor carrying 12 random nucleotides. At least 2.5 million CDR3-containing paired-end reads were obtained from each sample. The Mint cDNA synthesis kit, primed by a TRBC-specific oligonucleotide, was used to synthesize first-strand cDNA from all RNA. After uracil-DNA glycosylase treatment, a first 18-cycle PCR used universal primers M1SS and BC2_uni_R on all cDNA. For the original study's pipeline: For normalization, 1 million high-quality reads, each with a distinct molecular identifier, were randomly selected from each sample. Reads with shared molecular identifiers were discarded instead of being binned into consensus sequences. CDR3 identification, clonotype clustering and error correction used MiTCR with a Q25 quality threshold and the strictest error-elimination algorithm. A nonparametric unseen species model using Euler transformation provided a lower-bound estimate of total TCR beta diversity. In-frame beta chains were kept once TCRdb had trimmed the public reads at Q25 with fastp and called clones with MiXCR. Each CDR3 protein gets just one entry, which takes the most common genes and DNA from the rows behind it. V and J calls and clone size were set by TCRdb, not the authors. The sample profile shows 700,000 to 950,000 distinct CDR3 sequences; roughly two fifths of them were found once. In total, the top ten clones hold around 20% of the sample.

Systemically healthy Caucasian individuals from Russia, 35 to 50 in total and aged roughly 6 to 100 years, were included as donors. Each donor gave about 9.8 milliliters of peripheral blood, drawn into EDTA-treated Vacutainer tubes. Ficoll-Paque density-gradient centrifugation was used to isolate PBMCs, with at least 6 million obtained per sample. Trizol reagent was used to extract total RNA from PBMCs, with at least 5.5 micrograms per sample. The percentages of naive CD45RAhigh/CD27high T cells were determined by flow cytometry on a PBMC aliquot from every donor. Inclusive of the bounding cysteine and phenylalanine, the CDR3 is 13 residues long. The kept DNA is CDR3 alone, 39 bases in frame from the first base. V is trimmed back by 6 bases and J by 6 bases, and the junction contains 7 bases that no gene match accounts for. The germline V gene (reference sequence) provides CDR1 MNHNY and CDR2 SVGAGI.

The study at large found these results: Since profiling was done on bulk unsorted PBMCs, naive and antigen-experienced compartments could not be conclusively compared. Because donor CMV infection status was unknown, age-related changes in expanded clonotypes were potentially confounded. Estimates of total diversity from one million sequenced T cells were regarded as lower bounds and underestimates. A strong correlation was found between observed TCR beta diversity and the percentage of naive T cells measured by flow cytometry. Observed TCR beta diversity per million T cells fell roughly linearly with age, and a significant reduction was already apparent by age approximately 40. Compared with the aged group, the long-lived group had more naive CD4+ T cells, fewer expanded clones and increased TCR diversity, suggesting age selection.

The source of this sequence is a woman aged 55-69 years in good health. Rearrangement joined TRBV6-6 to TRBJ1-2; TRBD1 aligns with 7 central bases. Material: blood. CDR3 sequence: CASSSRQGDGYTF. The sequence in DNA is TGTGCCAGCAGCTCCAGACAGGGAGATGGCTACACCTTC.